This T cell receptor beta chain was found in a study of blood T cells in healthy people across ages. Study information: About one barcoded beta molecule per two T cells was captured by template switching.

Sample-barcoded 5' priming and a J-beta primer mix drove a second PCR of roughly 6 to 12 cycles. The template-switch adaptor was a 5' adaptor with 12 random nucleotides. It tagged each cDNA molecule. TCRdb re-called the 5' RACE reads through MiXCR, storing one row per CDR3 protein. The table has more than 700,000 distinct CDR3 sequences, about 48% seen once. The CDR3 has 13 residues. CDR1 is ENHRY, CDR2 SYGVKD, per germline. The germline V and J ends were trimmed by 10 bases and 5 bases, with 17 bases remaining between them. Specimen: blood. The TCR comes from a man of 80 years or more in good health. The J gene is TRBJ1-1, the V gene TRBV10-3; D is uncertain. The CDR3 region is CATLRGAGTEAFF. The CDR3 bases are TGTGCCACTCTACGGGGTGCGGGGACTGAAGCTTTCTTT.